The rows below give T cell receptor beta chains drawn from one sample of a study of shared clonotypes between healthy human individuals. TCRdb's copy holds only in-frame clones and misses some; the assay was immunoSEQ multiplex PCR. This table has more than 450,000 clones, roughly 78% appearing once. The sample consisted of PBMCs. The receptor set was obtained from a woman aged 40 to 55 in good health. Some clones in this sample may be carry-over from other donors' samples. The CDR3 runs from the conserved cysteine through the conserved F or W. A D gene is named only where the DNA matches it firmly. A row's size may be missing; if present it is once, few, many or a size class.

j_call v_call clone_size d_call cdr3_aa cdr3_nt
TRBJ2-2 TRBV7-9 . TRBD2 CASNLQWEGPGELFF TGTGCCAGCAACCTCCAGTGGGAGGGCCCCGGGGAGCTGTTTTTT
TRBJ1-5 TRBV6-1 . . CASGEGSPHF TGTGCCAGCGGTGAAGGGTCGCCGCATTTT
TRBJ2-2 TRBV28 . TRBD2 CASSPSGRAGTGELFF TGTGCCAGCAGTCCTAGCGGGAGGGCCGGAACCGGGGAGCTGTTTTTT
TRBJ2-1 TRBV19 . TRBD2 CASSHIAGADEQFF TGTGCCAGTAGTCATATAGCGGGAGCGGATGAGCAGTTCTTC
TRBJ2-4 TRBV7-4 few . CASSSTGVAPGRDIQYF TGTGCCAGCAGCTCGACCGGGGTGGCTCCCGGCAGGGACATTCAGTACTTC
TRBJ2-7 TRBV4-1 once TRBD2 CASSPALGGRAGRNPYEQYF TGCGCCAGCAGCCCTGCCCTAGGCGGGAGGGCCGGGAGGAACCCCTACGAGCAGTACTTC
TRBJ2-7 TRBV7-2 . TRBD2 CASSLQAGGSYEQYF TGTGCCAGCAGCTTACAAGCGGGAGGATCCTACGAGCAGTACTTC
TRBJ2-1 TRBV7-8 . TRBD2 CASSLARPTSGVNEQFF TGTGCCAGCAGCTTAGCGCGTCCGACTAGCGGAGTGAATGAGCAGTTCTTC
TRBJ2-1 TRBV10-2 . . CASSEYRLFEAATYNEQFF TGCGCCAGCAGTGAGTACCGTCTGTTTGAAGCAGCTACCTACAATGAGCAGTTCTTC
TRBJ2-3 TRBV29-1 . . CSVAQLSTDTQYF TGCAGCGTGGCACAGCTTAGCACAGATACGCAGTATTTT
TRBJ1-4 TRBV12-1 few . CASSQGASREKLFF TGTGCCAGCAGTCAAGGCGCGAGTCGTGAAAAACTGTTTTTT
TRBJ2-5 TRBV28 once . CASSLEWSRTQYF TGTGCCAGCAGCCTTGAATGGTCCCGGACCCAGTACTTC
TRBJ1-5 TRBV18 . . CASSPMDNQPQHF TGTGCCAGCTCACCAATGGACAATCAGCCCCAGCATTTT
TRBJ2-3 TRBV27 . TRBD1 CASSLYTGVTDTQYF TGTGCCAGCAGTTTATATACAGGGGTCACAGATACGCAGTATTTT
TRBJ2-7 TRBV9 . . CASSVGGGVEQYF TGTGCCAGCAGCGTAGGAGGAGGGGTCGAGCAGTACTTC
TRBJ2-3 TRBV27 . . CASSLILSTDTQYF TGTGCCAGCAGTTTAATACTTAGCACAGATACGCAGTATTTT
TRBJ2-5 TRBV5-6 . . CASSSPGLPETQYF TGTGCCAGCAGCTCGCCAGGGCTTCCAGAGACCCAGTACTTC
TRBJ1-2 TRBV19 . . CASSIAYYGYTF TGTGCCAGTAGTATTGCGTACTATGGCTACACCTTC
TRBJ2-1 TRBV28 . . CASSSPARADEQFF TGTGCCAGCAGTTCCCCGGCTCGGGCCGATGAGCAGTTCTTC
TRBJ2-7 TRBV5-4 . TRBD1 CASSLSTGGYEQYF TGTGCCAGCAGCTTATCGACAGGGGGTTACGAGCAGTACTTC
TRBJ1-5 TRBV9 . . CASSVGSSEGQPQHF TGTGCCAGCAGCGTTGGGTCGTCGGAGGGACAGCCCCAGCATTTT
TRBJ2-1 TRBV28 . TRBD1 CASSPRQGWEQFF TGTGCCAGCAGTCCCCGACAGGGGTGGGAGCAGTTCTTC
TRBJ2-7 TRBV5-1 . . CASSLTGFGYEQYF TGCGCCAGCAGCTTAACAGGGTTCGGTTACGAGCAGTACTTC
TRBJ2-5 TRBV25-1 . . CASSEYGGQETQYF TGTGCCAGCAGTGAATATGGGGGGCAGGAGACCCAGTACTTC
TRBJ1-1 TRBV19 . . CASSIPSGTDTEAFF TGTGCCAGTAGTATCCCTTCTGGGACCGACACTGAAGCTTTCTTT
TRBJ2-4 TRBV21-1 . . CASRVVRGGKAKNIQYF TGTGCCAGCAGGGTTGTCAGGGGAGGGAAAGCCAAAAACATTCAGTACTTC
TRBJ2-7 TRBV7-9 . . CASSSGAYEQYF TGTGCCAGCAGCTCCGGGGCCTACGAGCAGTACTTC
TRBJ1-5 TRBV6-5 . . CASSYGNTRSNQPQHF TGTGCCAGCAGTTACGGAAACACACGTAGCAATCAGCCCCAGCATTTT
TRBJ2-5 TRBV4-2 . . CASSQATWGQETQYF TGTGCCAGCAGCCAAGCTACTTGGGGGCAAGAGACCCAGTACTTC
TRBJ2-6 TRBV12-5 . . CASGLVLGSSGANVLTF TGTGCTAGTGGTTTGGTACTGGGAAGCTCTGGGGCCAACGTCCTGACTTTC
TRBJ2-7 TRBV6-5 . . CASTGTNYEQYF TGTGCCAGCACCGGGACAAATTACGAGCAGTACTTC
TRBJ2-3 TRBV6-4 many TRBD2 CASSRVAGSSDTQYF TGTGCCAGCAGTAGGGTAGCGGGATCGTCGGATACGCAGTATTTT
TRBJ2-1 TRBV7-6 once . CASSIGFFAYNEQFF TGTGCCAGCAGCATAGGATTTTTCGCCTACAATGAGCAGTTCTTC
TRBJ2-7 TRBV11-2 . . CASSLGGWGSYEQYF TGTGCCAGCAGCTTAGGAGGTTGGGGCTCCTACGAGCAGTACTTC
TRBJ2-2 TRBV11-2 few . CASSFGVIGELFF TGTGCCAGCAGCTTCGGAGTTATCGGGGAGCTGTTTTTT
TRBJ2-1 TRBV6-1 . . CASSEWQEQFF TGTGCCAGCAGTGAATGGCAGGAGCAGTTCTTC
TRBJ2-1 TRBV7-8 . TRBD2 CASRTTSGGEQFF TGTGCCAGCAGGACAACTAGCGGGGGAGAGCAGTTCTTC
TRBJ1-1 TRBV18 . . CASSSTGSSTEAFF TGTGCCAGCTCGAGTACAGGGTCGAGCACTGAAGCTTTCTTT
TRBJ2-1 TRBV7-3 few . CASSLEFSNEQFF TGTGCCAGCAGCTTGGAGTTTTCGAATGAGCAGTTCTTC
TRBJ2-7 TRBV2 many . CASTRQIAYEQYF TGTGCCAGCACTCGTCAGATAGCCTACGAGCAGTACTTC
TRBJ1-4 TRBV27 . . CASTLGRGRTNEKLFF TGTGCCAGCACCCTCGGCAGGGGTCGAACTAATGAAAAACTGTTTTTT
TRBJ1-5 TRBV18 . . CASSPSRGGNSNQPQHF TGTGCCAGCTCACCATCGCGGGGAGGCAATAGCAATCAGCCCCAGCATTTT
TRBJ2-1 TRBV28 . . CASRIAGQHNEQFF TGTGCCAGCAGGATAGCGGGACAGCACAATGAGCAGTTCTTC
TRBJ2-1 TRBV6-6 . TRBD2 CASSPTRSGRTNEQFF TGTGCCAGCAGCCCTACCCGTAGCGGGAGGACGAATGAGCAGTTCTTC
TRBJ2-5 TRBV7-9 once . CASSFGTVRETQYF TGTGCCAGCAGCTTTGGAACGGTGAGGGAGACCCAGTACTTC
TRBJ2-1 TRBV28 . . CASSRRIYNEQFF TGTGCCAGCAGCCGCAGAATCTACAATGAGCAGTTCTTC
TRBJ2-3 TRBV5-4 . . CASSSQGQGDTQYF TGTGCCAGCAGCTCCCAGGGGCAGGGAGATACGCAGTATTTT
TRBJ2-3 TRBV5-1 . TRBD1 CASSRQGASTDTQYF TGCGCCAGTAGTCGACAGGGGGCCAGCACAGATACGCAGTATTTT
TRBJ2-4 TRBV5-1 once TRBD2 CASSLGLASDIQYF TGCGCCAGCAGCTTGGGACTAGCGTCGGACATTCAGTACTTC
TRBJ2-7 TRBV28 . . CASSRNLYEQYF TGTGCCAGCAGCCGGAACCTCTACGAGCAGTACTTC
TRBJ1-1 TRBV5-4 . . CASSGHRDTEAFF TGTGCCAGCAGCGGCCACCGGGACACTGAAGCTTTCTTT
TRBJ2-1 TRBV15 . TRBD1 CATSRDDRVETFF TGTGCCACCAGCAGAGACGACAGGGTTGAGACGTTCTTC
TRBJ2-1 TRBV7-3 . TRBD2 CASSPISGSLYNEQFF TGTGCCAGCAGCCCCATAAGCGGGAGTCTCTACAATGAGCAGTTCTTC
TRBJ2-7 TRBV28 . TRBD2 CASSSLGLAGHYEQYF TGTGCCAGCAGTTCACTCGGACTAGCGGGACACTACGAGCAGTACTTC
TRBJ2-5 TRBV2 . . CASSGGAGVAQYF TGTGCCAGCAGTGGGGGGGCTGGTGTGGCCCAGTACTTC